Listed here is a single TCR beta chain. Its antigen is still unknown. The second PCR ran roughly 7 to 12 cycles with a sample-barcoded 5' primer and J-beta primers. A tag from a template-switch adaptor with 12 random nucleotides marked each cDNA molecule. TCRdb re-called the 5' RACE reads with MiXCR, one entry per CDR3 protein. In the table there are about 650,000 distinct CDR3 sequences, approximately 30% of which are singletons. Donors gave roughly 10 milliliters of peripheral blood apiece. The amount of total RNA extracted per sample was at least 6 micrograms. This entry belongs to a study of blood T cells in healthy people across ages. Study observations and caveats: Fewer expanded clones and more diversity marked long-lived versus aged donors.

This CDR3 is built from 14 residues. Germline CDR1 reads GTSNPN; CDR2 reads SVGIG (reference sequence). The V end lost 2 bases, the J end lost 7 bases, and 15 bases lay between the germline ends. This chain links TRBV30 with TRBJ2-1; a possible D gene is TRBD2 (6 bases). The sequence derives from a woman of 80 years or more in good health. Material: blood. The CDR3 loop is CAWSQDGGANEQFF. The CDR3 bases are TGTGCCTGGAGTCAGGACGGAGGGGCTAATGAGCAGTTCTTC.